Detailed here is one TCR beta chain. This entry belongs to a study of graft-versus-host responses after intestinal transplantation. Study as a whole: Multivisceral, liver-intestinal, or isolated intestinal transplants were performed in recipients.

Germline V gives CDR1 SGHDN, CDR2 FVKESK. The CDR3 is 10 amino acids. Trimming cost V 8 bases and J 7 bases; bases outside gene matches: 0. The repertoire was sequenced with immunoSEQ multiplex PCR; TCRdb's copy has only in-frame clones and lacks some. In the table there are roughly 25,000 clones, less than 90% of which are singletons. The chain combines TRBV14 with TRBJ1-2; 8 bases fit TRBD1. This receptor was taken from a human patient who received an intestinal transplant, so some T cells may come from the graft donor. Sequenced material: PBMCs, taken 27 to 29 days after intestinal transplant. Here the CDR3 reads CASGTGGYTF. DNA for the CDR3: TGTGCCAGCGGGACAGGTGGCTACACCTTC.